Reported below is one TCR beta chain. Its antigen is undetermined. The CDR3 covers 14 residues. Germline V gene lookup returns CDR1 GTSNPN and CDR2 SVGIG (reference sequence). The V segment lost 3 bases and the J segment 9 bases; nucleotides outside the gene matches: 7. This entry belongs to a study of cytomegalovirus exposure and HLA in healthy donors. PCR employed 60 Vbeta and 13 Jbeta primers. Per the study methods: Later work found around 72 million unique TCR beta chains, with 9.5 million to 12 million shared. Repertoires were generated with immunoSEQ multiplex PCR, while TCRdb's copy carries only in-frame clones and drops some. V and J calls and clone size come straight from that table; D and trimming were deduced from the DNA. This table holds some 150,000 clones, 60% to 80% found once. Findings of the study overall: Confirmation in vitro established that a few CMV-associated chains were specific for CMV antigens. The authors later found HLA-associated TCR beta chains more clonally expanded than equally common others.

Donors showed nominal health when sampled, although they likely had unrecorded immune exposures. The receptor comes from a female donor in good health and CMV-seronegative. The V and J genes are TRBV30 and TRBJ2-1, with TRBD2 matching 11 bases. The sample was PBMCs. CDR3 protein: CAWSAVLAGGEQFF. DNA for the CDR3: TGTGCCTGGAGCGCCGTGCTAGCGGGGGGTGAGCAGTTCTTC.